Only one count was recorded for the clone carrying this TCR beta chain. Trimming left V 6 bases short and J 7 bases short, with 17 bases between. The CDR3 is made up of 14 amino acids. Looked up from germline, CDR1 is SGHRS and CDR2 is YFSETQ. The method was immunoSEQ multiplex PCR; TCRdb's version includes in-frame clones alone and lacks a portion of them. Seen here are hundreds of thousands of clones, about 90% observed once, and the top ten hold roughly 12%. These data come from a study of blood T cell repertoires in COVID-19. Source material: peripheral blood. V usage is TRBV5-1 and J usage is TRBJ2-1; D may be TRBD2 (5 bases). This clonotype was obtained from a woman aged 18-29 years who had recovered from COVID-19. The CDR3 coding sequence is TGCGCCAGCACCCCCGGCACCTCGGGAAATGAGCAGTTCTTC. Protein sequence: CASTPGTSGNEQFF.